This T cell receptor (beta chain) was recovered during a study of molecular identifiers for immune sequencing clone quantification listed by TCRdb under 2018. In terms of the full investigation: For a replicate experiment, RNA from around 20,000 or 100,000 naive CD8 T cells was divided into five aliquots, of which four were sequenced. This methods study used CD8 T cells to benchmark TCR RNA copy counting and molecular-identifier clustering-based TCR repertoire sequencing (MIDCIRS).

The junction shows trimming of 0 bases on V and 6 bases on J, and the gene matches do not reach 2 bases of it. CDR1 and CDR2 are read off the germline V gene as MNHEY and SVGAGI. Inclusive of the bounding cysteine and phenylalanine, the CDR3 is 13 residues long. Only CDR3 DNA is held: 39 bases, read in frame from base 1. This clonotype was observed many times. Its cognate antigen has yet to be identified. One base away lies a much larger clone, so this may be a sequencing read error. Overall study outcomes, separate from this receptor: When barcode sub-clustering was left out, chimeric consensus sequences inflated TCR diversity, with chimeras reaching as high as 47%. Even against a background of around 900,000 naive CD8 T cells, spiked-in Jurkat TCR RNA amounting to a single cell's worth was reported to be detectable. The naive libraries included spiked-in Jurkat TCR RNA (fewer than eleven copies' worth), and this RNA is not part of the donor repertoire. In CMV-specific effector cells, over 98% of molecules were held by clones above 20 RNA copies, whereas under 1% of molecules were held by such clones in naive cells. About three recovered TCR RNA copies per cell were obtained by modeling, versus about ten by digital PCR, implying a capture efficiency of about 30%. Highly expanded clone sizes could be underestimated if identical TCR molecules share a barcode.

Naive CD8 T cell libraries were made from around 18,000 to 910,000 sorted cells using 10%, 30% or 50% of purified RNA. Naive CD8 T cells were FACS-sorted as CD8+CD4-CCR7+CD45RA+ on a BD FACSAria II into RLT Plus buffer. To test detection sensitivity, Jurkat RNA equal to 9 to 10 TCR copies was added to samples of about 20,000-1,100,000 naive CD8 T cells. Enrichment of CD8 T cells was done with RosetteSep CD8+ T Cell Enrichment Cocktail plus Ficoll-Paque, and ACK red cell lysis came afterward. The library was produced with PCR. The sample was run on an Illumina HiSeq 4000. Bulk TCR libraries were generated as previously described, with the TCR primers listed in Table S5 used. The Qiagen AllPrep DNA/RNA kit was used to purify total RNA. Before analysis, reads from multiple sequencing runs of the same library were pooled. The authors' pipeline ran thus. Reads were retained only if their TCR constant sequence matched exactly, and those retained reads were trimmed to 150 nt and grouped according to their 12-nt molecular barcodes. Within each barcode group, reads were sub-clustered at a 15% Levenshtein threshold, and quality-weighted consensus sequences were built per RNA molecule. Non-functional sequences were filtered out, along with any lower-count sequence sitting one edit away from another sequence. Based on fitting two negative binomial distributions, any barcode sub-cluster with under 20% of the maximum read count was discarded. TCRdb redid the processing of the public reads, applying fastp at Q25 and MiXCR, and retained in-frame beta chains. Under each unique CDR3 protein, matching rows form one entry showing the most common genes and DNA. TCRdb, not the authors, supplied the V and J calls. The sample contains about 640,000 distinct CDR3 sequences, about 20% of them found a single time. Roughly 0.9% of the sample lies in the top ten.

This TCR was sampled from a human donor in good health. Some libraries in this study had Jurkat cell RNA spiked in. The chain was built from TRBV6-5 and TRBJ2-7; 7 bases in between match TRBD2. Sequenced material: naive CD8+ T cells from blood, with Jurkat cell RNA spiked in. The cell subset or site label of this sample denotes: FACS-sorted CD8+CD4-CCR7+CD45RA+ naive T cells. The nucleotides read TGTGCCAGCAGTTACTCTAGCGGGTTCGAGCAGTACTTC. It codes for CASSYSSGFEQYF.